A single sample gave rise to the 18 T cell receptor beta chains below, sequenced in a study of metastatic and nonmetastatic thyroid tumors. Treatment of any kind had been given to no patient before thyroid surgery. TCRdb re-clonotyped the PCR reads via MiXCR. The profile shows about 7,600 clones, around 27% of them singletons. Sequencing used adjacent normal tissue. The receptors come from a female donor with papillary thyroid cancer or a benign thyroid nodule (not recorded which). Some clones in this sample may be carry-over from other donors' samples.

This clone occurred once. The CDR3 does not close with the conserved phenylalanine or tryptophan, likely indicating a read error. The DNA is left out, because the CDR3 cannot be placed on it with certainty; the CDR3 is given as TCRdb lists it. This sequence joins TRBV11-2 and TRBJ2-7. The CDR3 adds up to 12 amino acids, both ends counted. Germline V gene data show CDR1 as SGHAT and CDR2 as FQNNGV. CDR3 loop: CASSIGVGYPYI.

This chain links TRBV6-5 with TRBJ2-5; possibly TRBD1 for D (6 bases). Trimming took 4 bases from V and 5 from J, leaving 17 bases between them. The CDR3 has 15 residues. From germline, CDR1 is MNHEY and CDR2 SVGAGI. DNA for the CDR3: TGTGCCAGCAGTTCCTCGTACAGGGCGCGTGAGACCCAGTACTTC. This gives the protein CASSSSYRARETQYF.

In its sample, this clone was seen a few times. In DNA form, the CDR3 reads TGTGCCAGCAGTTACTCGATGTCGTCGGATACGCAGTATTTT. This codes for CASSYSMSSDTQYF. The chain links TRBV6-2 or TRBV6-3 to TRBJ2-3; unclear D gene. The V and J ends lost 0 bases and 6 bases respectively, with 10 bases between them. This CDR3 spans 14 amino acids. Per germline, CDR1 MNHEY and CDR2 SVGEGT.

This clone was counted only a few times. This chain links TRBV12-3 or TRBV12-4 with TRBJ1-1, with a possible D match to TRBD1 (5 bases). V lost 5 bases and J 2 bases, leaving 15 bases between the germline ends. The CDR3 is made up of 15 amino acids. The CDR3 here is CASSGWDPKNTEAFF. CDR3 sequence (DNA): TGTGCCAGCAGTGGTTGGGACCCGAAAAACACTGAAGCTTTCTTT.

In its sample, this clone ranks as medium-sized. The same CDR3 can be traced to other DNA sequences in this sample. The rearrangement uses TRBV15 and TRBJ2-7, with D perhaps TRBD2 (5 bases). V was pared by 1 base and J by 4 bases, with 8 bases between. Germline assignment: CDR1 LNHNV and CDR2 YYDKDF (reference sequence). This CDR3 comprises 13 residues. The CDR3 DNA reads as TGTGCCACCAGCAGAGGGGAGACTTACGAGCAGTACTTC. Protein: CATSRGETYEQYF.

The rearrangement joins TRBV27 to TRBJ2-7, with 8 bases fitting TRBD1. Germline V gene data show CDR1 as MNHEY and CDR2 as SMNVEV (reference sequence). J was trimmed by 6 bases and V by 2 bases; bases with no gene match: 3. This CDR3 is built from 13 residues. CDR3: CASSLPGQAEQYF. The CDR3, as DNA: TGTGCCAGCAGTTTACCGGGACAGGCCGAGCAGTACTTC.

This clone appeared a few times. The chain carries TRBV7-6 and TRBJ1-1; D is undetermined. Germline V gene sequence: CDR1 SGHVS, CDR2 FNYEAQ. The CDR3 consists of 12 residues. Trimming took off 11 bases at V and 0 bases at J, with 10 bases between the two ends. The CDR3 protein is CALPRMNTEAFF. The CDR3 nucleotides are TGTGCCCTACCCAGAATGAACACTGAAGCTTTCTTT.

This clone was found a few times. The CDR3 DNA follows: TGTGCCAGCAAGGGTCCTGGGAGCTCCTACGAGCAGTACTTC. It encodes CASKGPGSSYEQYF. The chain has TRBV12-3 or TRBV12-4 and TRBJ2-7; TRBD2 is a possible D gene (5 bases). Deletions cut 7 bases from V and 0 bases from J, with 13 bases between. This CDR3 spans 14 amino acids.

With regard to this clone: The same CDR3 arises from other DNA sequences in this sample as well. The V gene is TRBV7-9, the J gene TRBJ1-1; tentative D call: TRBD1 (6 bases). CDR3 length: 15 amino acids. V lost 9 bases and J 5 bases, leaving 22 bases between the germline ends. From germline, CDR1 is SEHNR and CDR2 FQNEAQ (reference sequence). CDR3 protein: CASSRQQGGGTEAFF. CDR3 DNA: TGTGCCAGTAGTCGACAACAGGGAGGTGGTACTGAAGCTTTCTTT.

This clone is labeled as medium-sized. This chain uses TRBV5-1 with TRBJ2-7; 11 bases agree with TRBD2. The CDR3 runs 16 residues. V lost 2 bases, J lost 3 bases, and 7 bases stayed unmatched. Germline CDR1 is SGHRS and CDR2 is YFSETQ. The CDR3 DNA reads as TGCGCCAGCAGCTTAGGGGGGACTAGCGGAATCTACGAGCAGTACTTC. As protein: CASSLGGTSGIYEQYF. Drawing the rest from reference TRBV5-1 and TRBJ2-7, the complete variable domain is KAGVTQTPRYLIKTRGQQVTLSCSPISGHRSVSWYQQTPGQGLQFLFEYFSETQRNKGNFPGRFSGRQFSNSRSEMNVSTLELGDSALYLCASSLGGTSGIYEQYFGPGTRLTVT.

Only a few counts were recorded for this clone. The CDR3 coding sequence is TGTGCCAGCATTTTTCTGAGGGGGACAAGTGGTAACACTGAAGCTTTCTTT. It specifies CASIFLRGTSGNTEAFF. The chain joins TRBV6-5 to TRBJ1-1, with a weak D call TRBD1 (6 bases). Trimming shortened V by 7 bases and J by 2 bases, and 23 bases separated the two germline ends. The CDR3 consists of 17 residues. The germline V gene encodes CDR1 MNHEY and CDR2 SVGAGI.

The chain recombines TRBV28 with TRBJ2-7, with TRBD2 identical over 12 bases. Germline values: CDR1 MDHEN, CDR2 SYDVKM. This CDR3 region has 13 residues. J lost 5 bases, V lost 9 bases, and 5 bases had no gene match. The CDR3 spells CASLTSGRNEQYF. The CDR3 coding sequence is TGTGCCAGTCTGACTAGCGGGAGAAACGAGCAGTACTTC.

Sample share makes this clone medium-sized (0.01 to 0.1%). The sample holds other DNA sequences that translate to the same CDR3. This chain uses TRBV12-3 or TRBV12-4 with TRBJ1-3, with unresolved D. Trimming removed 6 bases at V and 0 bases at J, with 12 bases between. The length of the CDR3 is 15 residues. Here the CDR3 DNA reads TGTGCCAGCAGCCCCCGCTGGAGCTCTGGAAACACCATATATTTT. Residues: CASSPRWSSGNTIYF.

There are many counts of this clone. V and J are TRBV7-2 and TRBJ2-3; 8 bases map to TRBD2. The V segment lost 5 bases and the J segment 0 bases; nucleotides outside the gene matches: 4. The germline V gene has CDR1 SGHTA and CDR2 FQGNSA. The CDR3 runs 15 residues. CDR3 coding DNA: TGTGCCAGCAGCCTACTAGCGGTTAGCACAGATACGCAGTATTTT. The encoded protein is CASSLLAVSTDTQYF.

The V call is TRBV6-1, the J call TRBJ2-3; D is undetermined. Germline lookup yields CDR1 MNHNS and CDR2 SASEGT. The CDR3 contains 13 residues. V was cut by 6 bases and J by 6 bases, with 13 bases left in between. As DNA, the CDR3 is TGTGCCAGCAGATTCTTTTCCCCCGATACGCAGTATTTT. Amino acid sequence: CASRFFSPDTQYF.

This clone occurred many times. The gene calls are TRBV5-1 and TRBJ2-5; TRBD2 agrees at 16 bases. The CDR3 sequence is 17 residues long. CDR1 and CDR2 (germline): SGHRS, YFSETQ. The junction had 6 bases not matched to a gene; V was cut back by 3 bases and J by 4 bases. CDR3 protein: CASSWGLAGGSGETQYF. In DNA form, the CDR3 reads TGCGCCAGCAGCTGGGGACTAGCGGGAGGGTCGGGAGAGACCCAGTACTTC.

This chain uses TRBV12-3 or TRBV12-4 with TRBJ1-2, with 9 bases fitting TRBD1. CDR3 length: 12 amino acids. The V gene end was trimmed by 7 bases and the J gene end by 12 bases; junction bases not matched to a gene: 9. This CDR3 reads CASTNRQGGHTF. As DNA, the CDR3 is TGTGCCAGCACCAACAGACAGGGGGGCCACACCTTC.

The chain has TRBV12-3 or TRBV12-4 and TRBJ1-3, with D possibly TRBD1 on 5 matching bases. V was clipped by 4 bases and J by 1 base, with 11 bases between them. The CDR3 extends over 15 amino acids. DNA of the CDR3: TGTGCCAGCAGTTACTCGGGGGTGTCTGGAAACACCATATATTTT. This translates into CASSYSGVSGNTIYF.